The present T cell receptor beta chain was sequenced within a study of T cells in Graves' hyperthyroidism and ophthalmopathy. TCR beta CDR3 regions were amplified from RNA transcripts. TCR CDR3 regions were first amplified by RT-PCR with HTBI primers. TCRdb reanalysed the multiplex PCR reads using MiXCR and keeps one entry per CDR3 protein. The sample shows hundreds of thousands of distinct CDR3 sequences, over 35% of them seen only once. The V and J ends lost 6 bases and 0 bases, in that order; junction bases with no gene match: 8. Germline CDR1 reads SGDLS; CDR2 reads YYNGEE. The CDR3 has 15 residues.

The sample taken for sequencing was blood. The receptor was isolated from a young man with Graves' hyperthyroidism. V is TRBV9 and J is TRBJ2-7; the match to TRBD2 covers 8 bases. CDR3 DNA: TGTGCCAGCACGGGAGGGGGGCCCCCCTCCTACGAGCAGTACTTC. Encoded protein: CASTGGGPPSYEQYF.